The 5 T cell receptor beta chains presented below share a single source sample, sequenced in a study of T cell responses to AZD1222 COVID-19 vaccine. Assay used: immunoSEQ multiplex PCR; TCRdb lists only in-frame clones, some missing. The data show about 93,000 clones, with approximately 90% seen just once and more than 2% held by the top ten. This specimen consisted of peripheral blood, obtained 28 days after the second AZD1222 dose. The receptors come from an adult who received the AZD1222 COVID-19 vaccine.

A few counts support this clone. J is TRBJ2-3 and V is TRBV12-5; D not certain. Trimming stripped 0 bases from V and 14 bases from J, with 9 bases between. This CDR3 contains 11 residues. Germline V gene sequence: CDR1 LGHNT, CDR2 FRNRAP. CDR3 loop: CASGLVDSLYF. The CDR3 nucleotides read TGTGCTAGTGGTTTGGTAGATAGCCTGTATTTT.

The rearrangement joins TRBV5-1 to TRBJ1-6, with D unresolved. The V end was cut by 3 bases, the J end by 6 bases, with 16 bases between. Germline V gives CDR1 SGHRS, CDR2 YFSETQ. This CDR3 region has 16 residues. As DNA, the CDR3 is TGCGCCAGCAGCTCCACCGGGTGGTCGGGTAATTCACCCCTCCACTTT. It specifies CASSSTGWSGNSPLHF.

This sequence joins TRBV30 and TRBJ1-1; TRBD1 is a possible D gene (5 bases). The CDR3 consists of 11 residues. From germline, CDR1 is GTSNPN and CDR2 SVGIG (reference sequence). The V end was cut by 4 bases, the J end by 10 bases, with 13 bases between. The CDR3 loop reads CAWKSAQGAFF. As DNA, the CDR3 is TGTGCCTGGAAATCAGCTCAGGGAGCTTTCTTT. The variable domain in full, completed from reference TRBV30 and TRBJ1-1, reads SQTIHQWPATLVQPVGSPLSLECTVEGTSNPNLYWYRQAAGRGLQLLFYSVGIGQISSEVPQNLSASRPQDRQFILSSKKLLLSDSGFYLCAWKSAQGAFFGQGTRLTVV.

The rearrangement links TRBV10-3 to TRBJ2-3, with TRBD2 matching 12 bases. Germline CDR1 ENHRY, CDR2 SYGVKD. With V trimmed by 3 bases and J by 3 bases, 7 bases remained unmatched. The CDR3 runs 17 residues. Here the CDR3 reads CAISDQLAGGVTDTQYF. As DNA, the CDR3 is TGTGCCATCAGTGACCAACTAGCGGGAGGTGTGACAGATACGCAGTATTTT.

The V call is TRBV6-2 or TRBV6-3, the J call TRBJ2-3; no definite D call. CDR1 and CDR2 (germline): MNHEY, SVGEGT. The CDR3 totals 12 residues. The V and J ends lost 5 bases and 3 bases respectively, with 6 bases between them. The CDR3 region has the DNA TGTGCCAGCAGTCATAGAACAGATACGCAGTATTTT. Its protein is CASSHRTDTQYF.